The 28 T cell receptor beta chains given below trace back to one sample, sequenced in a study of metastatic and nonmetastatic thyroid tumors. TCRdb re-clonotyped the PCR reads via MiXCR. The profile shows some 6,800 clones, 34% of them singletons. Thyroid surgery was performed in patients who had received no treatment beforehand. Sequenced sample: adjacent normal tissue. The receptors derive from a female donor with papillary thyroid cancer or a benign thyroid nodule (not recorded which). Some clones in this sample may be carry-over from other donors' samples.

This rearrangement joins TRBV19 to TRBJ1-5, with a possible D match to TRBD1 (5 bases). Germline lookup yields CDR1 LNHDA and CDR2 SQIVND (reference sequence). The CDR3 consists of 15 residues. V dropped 2 bases and J dropped 1 base, with 9 bases sitting between them. In DNA, the CDR3 is TGTGCCAGTAGTATAAGGGACGCCAGCAATCAGCCCCAGCATTTT. Amino acid sequence: CASSIRDASNQPQHF.

V and J are TRBV6-1 and TRBJ1-1; no firm D call. The CDR3 is made up of 13 amino acids. The V end was cut by 5 bases, the J end by 3 bases, with 10 bases between. Germline loops: CDR1 MNHNS, CDR2 SASEGT. Written as DNA, the CDR3 is TGTGCCAGCAGTAAGACGGTGTACACTGAAGCTTTCTTT. It yields the protein CASSKTVYTEAFF.

This clone was seen more than once but under ten times. One junction end disagrees with the germline gene, perhaps due to a read error. This chain links TRBV6-1 with TRBJ2-6; D gene unclear. CDR1 and CDR2 (germline): MNHNS, SASEGT. The CDR3 length is 18 residues. The CDR3 loop is CASSELLAVLSVASVLTF. In nucleotides, the CDR3 is TGTGCCAGCAGTGAACTCCTGGCAGTTTTATCCGTGGCCAGCGTCCTGACTTTC.

This clone was detected ten times or more. This sequence may be a read error, since a much larger clone differs from it by one base. The chain recombines TRBV20-1 with TRBJ2-1, with 11 bases fitting TRBD2. CDR3 length: 15 amino acids. Unmatched junction bases numbered 12, after V lost 6 bases and J lost 8 bases. The germline V gene has CDR1 DFQATT and CDR2 SNEGSKA (reference sequence). CDR3 sequence (DNA): TGCAGTGCGGAAGATAGCGGGAGGGGGAGGGATGAGCAGTTCTTC. Translation gives CSAEDSGRGRDEQFF.

The chain has TRBV19 and TRBJ2-1; TRBD2 aligns across 9 bases. After removal of 3 bases from V and 5 bases from J, the junction contained 11 bases not matched to a gene. CDR1 and CDR2 from the germline V gene are LNHDA and SQIVND (reference sequence). CDR3 length equals 17 residues. The CDR3 loop reads CASSILAGNAGNNEQFF. The CDR3 coding sequence is TGTGCCAGTAGTATTCTAGCGGGGAACGCGGGGAACAATGAGCAGTTCTTC. The whole variable domain, filled in from reference TRBV19 and TRBJ2-1, reads DGGITQSPKYLFRKEGQNVTLSCEQNLNHDAMYWYRQDPGQGLRLIYYSQIVNDFQKGDIAEGYSVSREKKESFPLTVTSAQKNPTAFYLCASSILAGNAGNNEQFFGPGTRLTVL.

This clone was picked up a small number of times. V and J are TRBV19 and TRBJ1-5, with 8 bases fitting TRBD1. J was trimmed by 14 bases and V by 10 bases; bases with no gene match: 19. CDR3 length equals 14 residues. Per the germline V gene, CDR1 is LNHDA and CDR2 is SQIVND (reference sequence). The chain's CDR3 is CATDFQGANQHKHF. CDR3 nucleotide sequence: TGTGCCACAGACTTTCAGGGGGCCAATCAGCACAAGCATTTT.

By share, this clone ranks as large (0.1 to 1%). This rearrangement joins TRBV11-2 to TRBJ1-1, with TRBD1 matching 8 bases. With V trimmed by 6 bases and J by 8 bases, 5 bases remained unmatched. CDR1 and CDR2 (germline): SGHAT, FQNNGV. The CDR3 totals 12 residues. In nucleotides, the CDR3 is TGTGCCAGCAGATTAACAGGGGGAGAAGCTTTCTTT. It codes for CASRLTGGEAFF. The full variable domain, rest sourced from reference TRBV11-2 and TRBJ1-1, is EAGVAQSPRYKIIEKRQSVAFWCNPISGHATLYWYQQILGQGPKLLIQFQNNGVVDDSQLPKDRFSAERLKGVDSTLKIQPAKLEDSAVYLCASRLTGGEAFFGQGTRLTVV.

The chain links TRBV12-5 to TRBJ1-2; D is uncertain. V lost 4 bases and J 2 bases, leaving 8 bases between the germline ends. This CDR3 spans 13 amino acids. Germline CDR1 is LGHNT and CDR2 is FRNRAP. The CDR3 sequence: CASGSPENYGYTF. The DNA of the CDR3 is TGTGCTAGTGGTTCTCCCGAAAACTATGGCTACACCTTC.

This clone was picked up a small number of times. This chain connects TRBV12-3 or TRBV12-4 to TRBJ1-5; D possibly corresponds to TRBD1 (5 bases). V lost 4 bases, J lost 7 bases, and 14 bases lay in between. The CDR3 loop spans 14 amino acids. CDR3 region: CASSSTAKNQPQHF. The CDR3 DNA is TGTGCCAGCAGTTCGACAGCGAAAAACCAGCCCCAGCATTTT.

V and J are TRBV12-3 or TRBV12-4 and TRBJ1-1, with a possible D match to TRBD1 (5 bases). Trimming shortened V by 3 bases and J by 4 bases, and 12 bases separated the two germline ends. The CDR3 runs to 14 residues. Written as DNA, the CDR3 is TGTGCCAGCAGTTTTACAGGAGTCAGCACTGAAGCTTTCTTT. It encodes CASSFTGVSTEAFF.

The table lists this clone with a few counts. This chain uses TRBV6-1 with TRBJ2-1; D possibly corresponds to TRBD1 (6 bases). The germline V gene has CDR1 MNHNS and CDR2 SASEGT. This CDR3 has 15 residues. V was cut by 6 bases and J by 4 bases, with 16 bases left in between. The CDR3 DNA follows: TGTGCCAGCAGACCACAGGGAAGCGCATACAATGAGCAGTTCTTC. Its protein is CASRPQGSAYNEQFF.

The chain is built from TRBV9 and TRBJ2-2; a possible D gene is TRBD2 (7 bases). CDR3 length equals 15 residues. The germline CDR1 and CDR2 sequences are SGDLS and YYNGEE. V was cut by 7 bases and J by 3 bases, with 16 bases left in between. CDR3 region: CASSKGGPDTGELFF. CDR3 in DNA: TGTGCCAGCTCAAAGGGGGGGCCAGACACCGGGGAGCTGTTTTTT.

Judged by abundance, this clone is medium-sized. The J gene is TRBJ1-1, the V gene TRBV30; 9 positions match TRBD1. Trimming took 3 bases from V and 13 from J; bases not matched to a gene: 12. There are 13 residues in the CDR3. From germline, CDR1 is GTSNPN and CDR2 SVGIG (reference sequence). CDR3 DNA: TGTGCCTGGAGGGAGGGACCGGGACAGGGTCGTTTCTTT. Amino acids: CAWREGPGQGRFF.

The sample holds many counts of this clone. J is TRBJ2-1 and V is TRBV27; perhaps TRBD2 as D (6 bases). CDR1 is MNHEY and CDR2 is SMNVEV in the germline V gene (reference sequence). V was clipped by 5 bases and J by 9 bases, with 14 bases between them. The CDR3 is 13 amino acids. CDR3 in DNA: TGTGCCAGCAGTCTTGGGGGGTTTGGTGAGCAGTTCTTC. Residues: CASSLGGFGEQFF.

This sequence joins TRBV28 and TRBJ2-7; D call uncertain. Germline V lookup: CDR1 MDHEN, CDR2 SYDVKM. V was shortened by 6 bases and J by 4 bases, with 10 bases between the two germline ends. The CDR3 loop spans 12 amino acids. The CDR3 region has the DNA TGTGCCAGCAGCCGCGGACGTTACGAGCAGTACTTC. This gives the protein CASSRGRYEQYF.

The chain has TRBV20-1 and TRBJ2-1; 7 bases map to TRBD2. Unmatched junction bases numbered 13, after V lost 6 bases and J lost 8 bases. Germline loops: CDR1 DFQATT, CDR2 SNEGSKA (reference sequence). CDR3 size: 14 residues. CDR3 in amino acids: CSAPTSLGPDEQFF. Here the CDR3 DNA reads TGCAGTGCCCCGACTAGCCTGGGTCCCGATGAGCAGTTCTTC.

CDR3 coding DNA: TGTGCCAGCAGTCATATCCAGGGGGCGAACTACGAGCAGTACTTC. Translated, it gives CASSHIQGANYEQYF. V is TRBV5-6 and J is TRBJ2-7; 8 nucleotides line up with TRBD1. The V gene's germline CDR1 is SGHDT and CDR2 YYEEEE. The V segment lost 5 bases and the J segment 3 bases; nucleotides outside the gene matches: 10. CDR3 length: 15 amino acids.

The sample holds a few counts of this clone. The chain is built from TRBV2 and TRBJ1-1, with a weak D call TRBD1 (6 bases). Germline CDR1 SNHLY, CDR2 FYNNEI. V was cut by 6 bases and J by 5 bases, with 16 bases left in between. The CDR3 contains 14 residues. CDR3 amino acids: CASSQQGYMTEAFF. In DNA form, the CDR3 reads TGTGCCAGCAGCCAACAGGGATACATGACTGAAGCTTTCTTT. Drawing the rest from reference TRBV2 and TRBJ1-1, the complete variable domain is EPEVTQTPSHQVTQMGQEVILRCVPISNHLYFYWYRQILGQKVEFLVSFYNNEISEKSEIFDDQFSVERPDGSNFTLKIRSTKLEDSAMYFCASSQQGYMTEAFFGQGTRLTVV.

J is TRBJ1-1 and V is TRBV7-8; D possibly corresponds to TRBD1 (5 bases). V lost 6 bases and J 3 bases, leaving 20 bases between the germline ends. The CDR3 length is 16 residues. CDR1 is SGHVS, CDR2 FQNEAQ, per germline. CDR3 region: CASSPGGTGSYTEAFF. In DNA, the CDR3 is TGTGCCAGCAGTCCCGGGGGGACGGGATCGTACACTGAAGCTTTCTTT.

This chain links TRBV20-1 with TRBJ1-2, with TRBD1 matching over 9 bases. This CDR3 region has 14 residues. V gave up 5 bases and J gave up 4 bases; unmatched junction bases: 8. Germline V gene sequence: CDR1 DFQATT, CDR2 SNEGSKA (reference sequence). Here the CDR3 reads CSAPGTGNSYGYTF. The CDR3, as DNA: TGCAGTGCTCCCGGGACAGGGAACAGCTATGGCTACACCTTC.

The V gene is TRBV13, the J gene TRBJ2-7, with 7 bases lining up with TRBD1. CDR1 and CDR2 from the germline V gene are PRHDT and FYEKMQ (reference sequence). With V trimmed by 8 bases and J by 1 base, 2 bases remained unmatched. The CDR3 consists of 12 residues. CDR3 DNA: TGTGCCAGCCGACAGGGATCCTACGAGCAGTACTTC. Its translation: CASRQGSYEQYF.

This clone has just a few counts. The chain links TRBV24-1 to TRBJ1-2; TRBD1 agrees at 7 bases. Looked up from germline, CDR1 is KGHDR and CDR2 is SFDVKD. Germline trimming cut 9 bases from V and 2 bases from J; bases unmatched to any gene: 8. This CDR3 region has 14 residues. The CDR3 loop is CATGPGTENYGYTF. CDR3 DNA sequence: TGTGCCACCGGGCCCGGGACAGAGAACTATGGCTACACCTTC.

This chain links TRBV9 with TRBJ2-1, with 8 bases lining up with TRBD2. Germline V CDR1 and CDR2: SGDLS, YYNGEE. Trimming at V came to 4 bases and at J to 10 bases, leaving 10 bases not matched to a gene. The CDR3 runs to 14 residues. For the CDR3, the DNA is TGTGCCAGCAGCCTCCAAGCGGGAGTAAGCGAGCAGTTCTTC. It is translated as CASSLQAGVSEQFF.

The CDR3: CASSLPEGRTGELFF. The CDR3 DNA reads TGCGCCAGCAGCCTACCTGAGGGGAGGACCGGGGAGCTGTTTTTT. This chain uses TRBV4-1 with TRBJ2-2, with D tentatively TRBD2 (6 bases). Trimming took 4 bases from V and 5 from J, leaving 14 bases between them. The CDR3 totals 15 residues. Looked up from germline, CDR1 is MGHRA and CDR2 is YSYEKL.

This clone was observed a few times. Lacking the conserved final phenylalanine or tryptophan, this CDR3 likely reflects a read error. The DNA is omitted, as the CDR3 cannot be located on it reliably, and the CDR3 follows TCRdb's listing. V usage is TRBV7-2 and J usage is TRBJ1-3. With termini counted, the CDR3 has 9 amino acids. Germline CDR1 and CDR2: SGHTA and FQGNSA. The CDR3 spells CASSLGMGL.

CDR3 sequence: CASSTTDSNQPQHF. The CDR3 DNA sequence: TGTGCCAGCAGTACCACAGATAGCAATCAGCCCCAGCATTTT. This chain uses TRBV6-1 with TRBJ1-5, with unresolved D. The V and J ends lost 5 bases and 0 bases respectively, with 8 bases between them. CDR1 is MNHNS, CDR2 SASEGT, per germline. There are 14 residues in the CDR3.

V gene TRBV7-8 combines with J gene TRBJ1-5; no definite D call. The germline V and J ends were trimmed by 2 bases and 6 bases, with 5 bases remaining between them. This CDR3 has 12 residues. The germline V gene has CDR1 SGHVS and CDR2 FQNEAQ. Here the CDR3 DNA reads TGTGCCAGCAGCTTATTGCTTCAGCCCCAGCATTTT. Translating gives CASSLLLQPQHF.

This clone was picked up a small number of times. V gene TRBV6-1 combines with J gene TRBJ2-7; the D gene is possibly TRBD2 (6 bases). The V gene's germline CDR1 is MNHNS and CDR2 SASEGT. The CDR3 is 15 amino acids. V dropped 6 bases and J dropped 4 bases, with 19 bases sitting between them. CDR3 coding DNA: TGTGCCAGCAGCTTGCGTAGCGGAGCCCTTTACGAGCAGTACTTC. Translating it yields CASSLRSGALYEQYF.